This TCR beta chain derives from a study of cytomegalovirus exposure and HLA in healthy donors. The CDR3 runs 16 residues. Trimming at V came to 2 bases and at J to 4 bases, leaving 7 bases not matched to a gene. Germline values: CDR1 MNHNS, CDR2 SASEGT. Study-level points and caveats: CMV serostatus was the only immune exposure information that was available. The Asian-associated ancestry cluster reportedly had fewer N-insertions than the approximately 690-donor mean in a later analysis. A few chains tied to CMV proved CMV antigen-specific in vitro.

60 Vbeta and 13 Jbeta primers were used in PCR. The assay was immunoSEQ multiplex PCR, and TCRdb's table has in-frame clones only and misses some. The profile covers 150,000 to 200,000 clones, with 65% to 85% appearing a single time and 2% to 2.5% taken by the ten largest. This clone was counted a few times. The antigen is not known. The source of this sequence is a male donor in good health and CMV-seronegative. The material sequenced was PBMCs. The chain carries TRBV6-1 and TRBJ2-1; 8 bases match TRBD1. CDR3: CASSEFDRGLYNEQFF. The CDR3 coding sequence is TGTGCCAGCAGTGAATTTGACAGGGGCCTTTACAATGAGCAGTTCTTC.